This TCR beta chain was observed in a study of blood T cell repertoires in COVID-19. Libraries were prepared by immunoSEQ multiplex PCR; TCRdb keeps only in-frame clonotypes and omits some of them. The sample lists about 180,000 clones, 80% to 90% occurring once. This sequence originates from a man over 45 with active or convalescent COVID-19. The sample taken for sequencing was peripheral blood.

CDR3 sequence reads: CASSHRDRRAFF. CDR3 DNA sequence: TGTGCCAGCAGCCATCGGGACAGGAGAGCTTTCTTT. The J gene is TRBJ1-1, the V gene TRBV7-9; 8 positions agree with TRBD1. This CDR3 contains 12 residues. With 5 bases clipped from V and 10 bases from J, the junction kept 6 bases outside the gene matches. Germline lookup yields CDR1 SEHNR and CDR2 FQNEAQ (reference sequence).